This T cell receptor (beta chain) is from a study of shared clonotypes between healthy human individuals. Germline values: CDR1 SGHNT, CDR2 YYREEE (reference sequence). This CDR3 is built from 16 residues. V lost 3 bases to trimming and J lost 4 bases; unmatched junction nucleotides: 5. Using immunoSEQ multiplex PCR, the repertoire was profiled, and TCRdb retains in-frame clones only, with some absent. This sample has some 2,000,000 clones; roughly 96% occur once, and the top ten carry 0.1% to 0.15%. Remarks on this clone: The antigen is undetermined.

Study observations and caveats: Non-shared clonotypes showed lower generation probabilities than clonotypes common to all four donors.

This sequence was found in a man aged 18-30 years in good health. Sequenced input: naive CD4+ T cells sorted from blood. As for subset: CD45RA+ positively selected. J is TRBJ2-3 and V is TRBV5-4, with 13 bases fitting TRBD2. In DNA form, the CDR3 reads TGTGCCAGCAGCTGGACTAGCGGGAGTAGTGCAGATACGCAGTATTTT. The encoded protein is CASSWTSGSSADTQYF.